Measured by frequency, the clone carrying this TCR beta chain is medium-sized (0.01 to 0.1%). Researchers prepared the TRB cDNA libraries using 5' RACE with UMI labels. TCRdb reprocessed the 5' RACE reads and keeps a single row for each CDR3 protein, giving no DNA. Its table records thousands of distinct CDR3 sequences. The sample originates from a study of CXCR3-negative and CXCR3-positive naive CD8 T cells. Germline V CDR1 and CDR2: SQVTM, ANQGSEA. This CDR3 is 14 amino acids long. The V and J genes are TRBV29-1 and TRBJ2-3; TCRdb's D call, TRBD1, is unchecked because there is no DNA. The receptor was isolated from a human donor in good health. Some clones in this sample may be carry-over from other donors' samples. Source material: naive CXCR3- CD8+ T cells from blood. Subset described: CD45RO-CCR7+CD27+CD95- naive CD8+ T cells lacking CXCR3 (TNR3-). The CDR3 loop is CSAATGDSSDTQYF.